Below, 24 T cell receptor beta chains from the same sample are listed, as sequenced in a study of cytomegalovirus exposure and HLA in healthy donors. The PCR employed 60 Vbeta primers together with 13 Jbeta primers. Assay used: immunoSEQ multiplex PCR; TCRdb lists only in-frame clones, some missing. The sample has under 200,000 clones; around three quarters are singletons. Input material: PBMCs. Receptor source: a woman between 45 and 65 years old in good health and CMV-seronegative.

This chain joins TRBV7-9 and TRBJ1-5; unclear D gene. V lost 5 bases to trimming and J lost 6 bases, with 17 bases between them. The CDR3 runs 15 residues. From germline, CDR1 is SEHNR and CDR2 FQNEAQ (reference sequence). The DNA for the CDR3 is TGTGCCAGCAGCCGGTCGGGAGGAGGAGGTCAGCCCCAGCATTTT. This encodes CASSRSGGGGQPQHF.

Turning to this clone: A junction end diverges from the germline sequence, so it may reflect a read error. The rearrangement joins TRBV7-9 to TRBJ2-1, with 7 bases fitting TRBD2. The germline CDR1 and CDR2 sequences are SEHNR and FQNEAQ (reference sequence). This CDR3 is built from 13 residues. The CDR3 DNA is TGTTCCAGCAGCTTACGGGGGGAGGATGAGCAGTTCTTC. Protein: CSSSLRGEDEQFF.

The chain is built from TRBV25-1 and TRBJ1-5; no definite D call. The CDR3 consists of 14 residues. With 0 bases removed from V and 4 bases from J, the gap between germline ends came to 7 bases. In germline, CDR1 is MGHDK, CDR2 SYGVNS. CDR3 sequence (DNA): TGTGCCAGCAGTGAATACACCCGGAATCAGCCCCAGCATTTT. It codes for CASSEYTRNQPQHF. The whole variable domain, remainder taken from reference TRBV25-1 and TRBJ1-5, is EADIYQTPRYLVIGTGKKITLECSQTMGHDKMYWYQQDPGMELHLIHYSYGVNSTEKGDLSSESTVSRIRTEHFPLTLESARPSHTSQYLCASSEYTRNQPQHFGDGTRLSIL.

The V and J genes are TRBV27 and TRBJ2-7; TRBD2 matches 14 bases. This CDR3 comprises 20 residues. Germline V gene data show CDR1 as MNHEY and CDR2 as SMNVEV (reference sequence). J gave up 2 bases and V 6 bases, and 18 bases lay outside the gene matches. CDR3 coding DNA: TGTGCCAGCAGACCAATTCACCCCGGACTAGCGGGGGGCCGGCCCTACGAGCAGTACTTC. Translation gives CASRPIHPGLAGGRPYEQYF.

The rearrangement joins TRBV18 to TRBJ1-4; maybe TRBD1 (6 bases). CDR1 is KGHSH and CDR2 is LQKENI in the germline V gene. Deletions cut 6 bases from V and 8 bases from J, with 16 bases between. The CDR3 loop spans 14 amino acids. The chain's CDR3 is CASSLKQGWEKLFF. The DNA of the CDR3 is TGTGCCAGCTCCCTGAAACAGGGATGGGAAAAACTGTTTTTT.

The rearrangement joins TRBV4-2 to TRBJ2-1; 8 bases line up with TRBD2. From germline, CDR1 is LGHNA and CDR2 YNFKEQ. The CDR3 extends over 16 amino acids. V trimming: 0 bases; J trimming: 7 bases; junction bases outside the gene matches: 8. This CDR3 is CASSQDPAGVVNEQFF. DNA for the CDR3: TGTGCCAGCAGCCAAGACCCAGCGGGAGTAGTGAATGAGCAGTTCTTC.

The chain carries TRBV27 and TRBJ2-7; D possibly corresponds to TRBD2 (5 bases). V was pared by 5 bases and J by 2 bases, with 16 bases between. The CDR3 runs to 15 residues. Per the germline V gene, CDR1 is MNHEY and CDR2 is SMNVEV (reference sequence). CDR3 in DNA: TGTGCCAGCAGTCTCCCTGGGCTCGGGGCCTACGAGCAGTACTTC. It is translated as CASSLPGLGAYEQYF.

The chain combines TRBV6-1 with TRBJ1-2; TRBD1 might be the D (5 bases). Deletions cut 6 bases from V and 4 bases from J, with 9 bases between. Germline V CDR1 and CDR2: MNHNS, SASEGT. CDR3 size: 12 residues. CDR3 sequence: CASSPGLYGYTF. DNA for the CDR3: TGTGCCAGCAGCCCGGGACTCTATGGCTACACCTTC.

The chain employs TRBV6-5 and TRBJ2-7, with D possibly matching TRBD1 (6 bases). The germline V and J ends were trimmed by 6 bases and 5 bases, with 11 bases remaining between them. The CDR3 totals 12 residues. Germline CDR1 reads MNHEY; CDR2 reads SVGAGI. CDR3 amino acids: CASRRDRHEQYF. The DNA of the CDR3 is TGTGCCAGCAGACGCGACAGGCACGAGCAGTACTTC.

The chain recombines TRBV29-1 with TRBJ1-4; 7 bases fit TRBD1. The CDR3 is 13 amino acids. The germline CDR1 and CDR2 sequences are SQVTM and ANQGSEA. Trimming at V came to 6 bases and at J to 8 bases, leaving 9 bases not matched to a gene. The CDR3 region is CSVERQGYEKLFF. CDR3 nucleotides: TGCAGCGTAGAAAGACAGGGTTACGAAAAACTGTTTTTT.

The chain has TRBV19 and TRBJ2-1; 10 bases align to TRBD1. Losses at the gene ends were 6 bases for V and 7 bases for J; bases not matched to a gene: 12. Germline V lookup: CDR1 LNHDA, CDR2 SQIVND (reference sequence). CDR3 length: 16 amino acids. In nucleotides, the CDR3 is TGTGCCAGTAGCGCTTCGGGACAGGGGTTTAGAAATGAGCAGTTCTTC. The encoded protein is CASSASGQGFRNEQFF. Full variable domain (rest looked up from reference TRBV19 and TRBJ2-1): DGGITQSPKYLFRKEGQNVTLSCEQNLNHDAMYWYRQDPGQGLRLIYYSQIVNDFQKGDIAEGYSVSREKKESFPLTVTSAQKNPTAFYLCASSASGQGFRNEQFFGPGTRLTVL.

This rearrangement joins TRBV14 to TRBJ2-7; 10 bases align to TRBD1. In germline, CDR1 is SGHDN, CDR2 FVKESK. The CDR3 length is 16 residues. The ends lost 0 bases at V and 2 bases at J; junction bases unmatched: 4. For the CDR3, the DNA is TGTGCCAGCAGCCAAGACCCCGGGACAGGGGCCTACGAGCAGTACTTC. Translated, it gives CASSQDPGTGAYEQYF. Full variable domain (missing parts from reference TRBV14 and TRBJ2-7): EAGVTQFPSHSVIEKGQTVTLRCDPISGHDNLYWYRRVMGKEIKFLLHFVKESKQDESGMPNNRFLAERTGGTYSTLKVQPAELEDSGVYFCASSQDPGTGAYEQYFGPGTRLTVT.

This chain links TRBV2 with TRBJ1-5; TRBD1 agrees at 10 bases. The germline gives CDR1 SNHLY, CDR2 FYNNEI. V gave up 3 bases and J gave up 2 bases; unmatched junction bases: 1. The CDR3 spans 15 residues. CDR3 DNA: TGTGCCAGCAGTGAGGACAGGGGGGGCAATCAGCCCCAGCATTTT. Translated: CASSEDRGGNQPQHF.

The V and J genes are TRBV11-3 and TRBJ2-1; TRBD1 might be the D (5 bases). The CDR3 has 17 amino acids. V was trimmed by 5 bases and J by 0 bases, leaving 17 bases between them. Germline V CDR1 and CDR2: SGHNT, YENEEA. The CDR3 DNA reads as TGTGCCAGCAGCCCTGGGGCAACGGGCCTCTCCTACAATGAGCAGTTCTTC. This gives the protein CASSPGATGLSYNEQFF.

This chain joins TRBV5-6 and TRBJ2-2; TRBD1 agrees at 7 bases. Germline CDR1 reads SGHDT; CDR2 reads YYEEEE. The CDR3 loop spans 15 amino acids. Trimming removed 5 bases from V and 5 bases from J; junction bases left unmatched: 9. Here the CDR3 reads CASRLTGVMTGELFF. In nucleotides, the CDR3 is TGTGCCAGCAGGCTTACAGGGGTGATGACCGGGGAGCTGTTTTTT. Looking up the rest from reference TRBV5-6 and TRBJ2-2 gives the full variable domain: DAGVTQSPTHLIKTRGQQVTLRCSPKSGHDTVSWYQQALGQGPQFIFQYYEEEERQRGNFPDRFSGHQFPNYSSELNVNALLLGDSALYLCASRLTGVMTGELFFGEGSRLTVL.

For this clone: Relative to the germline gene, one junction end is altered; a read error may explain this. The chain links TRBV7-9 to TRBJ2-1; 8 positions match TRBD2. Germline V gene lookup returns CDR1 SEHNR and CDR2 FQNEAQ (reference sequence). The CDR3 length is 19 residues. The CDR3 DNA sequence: TGTTCCAGCAGCTTCCGGGTTGCGGGAGGTCGGGTATCCTACAATGAGCAGTTCTTC. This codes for CSSSFRVAGGRVSYNEQFF.

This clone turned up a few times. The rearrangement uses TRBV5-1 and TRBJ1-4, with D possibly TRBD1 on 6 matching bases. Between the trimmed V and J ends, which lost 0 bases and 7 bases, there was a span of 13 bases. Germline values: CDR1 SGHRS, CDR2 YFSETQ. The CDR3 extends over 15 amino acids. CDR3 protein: CASSLGGGLSEKLFF. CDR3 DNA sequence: TGCGCCAGCAGCTTGGGAGGGGGTTTAAGTGAAAAACTGTTTTTT.

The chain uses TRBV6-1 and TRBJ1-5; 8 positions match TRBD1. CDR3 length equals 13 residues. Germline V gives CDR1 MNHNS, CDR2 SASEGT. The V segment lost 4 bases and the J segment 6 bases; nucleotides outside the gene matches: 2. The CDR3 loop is CASSAGGGQPQHF. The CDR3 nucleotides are TGTGCCAGCAGTGCAGGGGGCGGTCAGCCCCAGCATTTT.

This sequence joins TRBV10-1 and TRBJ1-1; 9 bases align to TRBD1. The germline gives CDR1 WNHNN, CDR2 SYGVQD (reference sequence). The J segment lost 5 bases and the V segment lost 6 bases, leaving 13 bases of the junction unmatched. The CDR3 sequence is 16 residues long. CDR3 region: CASSQGGGQGGTEAFF. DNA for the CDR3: TGCGCCAGCAGCCAAGGCGGGGGACAGGGAGGAACTGAAGCTTTCTTT.

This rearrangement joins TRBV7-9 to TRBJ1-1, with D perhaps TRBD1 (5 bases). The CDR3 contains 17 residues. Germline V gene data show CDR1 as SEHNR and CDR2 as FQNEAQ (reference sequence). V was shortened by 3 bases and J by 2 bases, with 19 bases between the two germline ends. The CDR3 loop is CASSFPRLGGPNTEAFF. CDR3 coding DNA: TGTGCCAGCAGCTTTCCCAGGTTGGGGGGTCCCAACACTGAAGCTTTCTTT.

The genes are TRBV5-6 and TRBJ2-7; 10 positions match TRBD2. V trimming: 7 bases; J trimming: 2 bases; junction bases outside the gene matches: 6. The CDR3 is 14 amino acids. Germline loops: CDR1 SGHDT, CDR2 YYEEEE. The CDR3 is CASRRTSGTYEQYF. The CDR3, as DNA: TGTGCCAGCCGCCGGACTAGCGGAACCTACGAGCAGTACTTC.

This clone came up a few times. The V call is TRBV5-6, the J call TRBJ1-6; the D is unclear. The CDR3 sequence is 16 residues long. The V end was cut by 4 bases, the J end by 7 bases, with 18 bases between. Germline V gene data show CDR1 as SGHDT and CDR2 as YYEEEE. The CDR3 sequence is CASSASAGRRNSPLHF. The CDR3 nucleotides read TGTGCCAGCAGCGCCTCAGCTGGAAGGCGGAATTCACCCCTCCACTTT. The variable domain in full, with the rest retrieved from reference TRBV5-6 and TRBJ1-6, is DAGVTQSPTHLIKTRGQQVTLRCSPKSGHDTVSWYQQALGQGPQFIFQYYEEEERQRGNFPDRFSGHQFPNYSSELNVNALLLGDSALYLCASSASAGRRNSPLHFGNGTRLTVT.

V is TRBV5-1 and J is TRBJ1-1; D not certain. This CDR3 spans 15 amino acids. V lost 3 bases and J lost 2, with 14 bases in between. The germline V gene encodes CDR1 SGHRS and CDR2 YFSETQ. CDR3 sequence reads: CASSWAAGSNTEAFF. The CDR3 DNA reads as TGCGCCAGCAGCTGGGCCGCCGGGAGTAACACTGAAGCTTTCTTT.

This CDR3 reads CASSLAVNNEQFF. CDR3 bases: TGTGCCAGCAGCTTGGCGGTAAACAATGAGCAGTTCTTC. V is TRBV5-5 and J is TRBJ2-1; D uncertain. In germline, CDR1 is SGHKS, CDR2 YYEKEE (reference sequence). V was clipped by 0 bases and J by 5 bases, with 6 bases between them. The CDR3 is 13 residues long.